Detailed here is one TCR beta chain. This clonotype has just a few counts. Its binding antigen is unknown. No much larger clonotype is one base removed from it; base qualities were not supplied. The sample's treatment or condition, from its label and the paper: roughly nine-day PBMC culture with coronavirus spike peptide pools or control peptides (ViraFEST assay). The ViraFEST assay, used in the study, expanded antigen-specific T cells with peptide pools and then identified the expanded clonotypes through TCR sequencing. Negative nucleocapsid antibody tests before and after vaccination confirmed that the healthy vaccine recipients had no prior SARS-CoV-2 infection. Each well held fewer than 2.5 million PBMCs cultured with around 10 ug/ml peptide pools in IMDM containing about 5% human AB serum and roughly 9.3 IU/ml IL-2. On days 3 and 7, half of the culture medium was replaced with fresh IL-2-containing medium. After around 10 days of culture, CD4+ T cells were isolated by negative selection using the EasySep CD4+ T cell isolation kit. Ficoll-Paque Plus gradient centrifugation was used to isolate PBMCs from whole blood, and the isolated PBMCs were then either used fresh or cryopreserved at -140C. Culture conditions were generally each tested in triplicate wells.

Deletion took 5 bases off V and 5 bases off J, with a span of 12 bases between the germline ends. The cysteine opens and the phenylalanine closes a CDR3 of 14 amino acids. Only the CDR3 DNA is retained, 42 bases long and in frame from the first base. For CDR1 and CDR2, the germline V gene (reference sequence) lists LNHDA and SQIVND. The library relied on PCR. At the Johns Hopkins FTIC core, DNA from the cultured CD4+ T cells underwent TCR sequencing with the Oncomine TCR Beta short-read assay. The QIAamp micro DNA kit was used to extract genomic DNA from the cultured CD4+ T cells. The Oncomine TCR Beta libraries from cultured CD4+ T cells were pooled using unique dual indexes and then sequenced on an Illumina iSeq 100. The paper's processing steps were these. Non-productive sequences were filtered out, and CDR3s that did not start with C, did not end with F or W, or were shorter than 7 amino acids were discarded. Antigen-specific clonotypes were identified with the MANAFEST web application by comparing peptide-stimulated wells with reference and other culture wells. For a clone to be called positive, the clone needed an FDR below 0.05, an odds ratio above 5, and a productive frequency above 0.1% in at least two of three replicate wells. A clonotype counted as cross-reactive if it showed significant expansion both in the SARS-CoV-2 spike wells and in at least one common cold coronavirus spike condition. Using R version 3.6.1, CDR3 homology was evaluated through Levenshtein distances (stringdist) along with unrooted phylogenetic trees (ape). The public reads were run again by TCRdb, first through fastp at Q25 and then through MiXCR, and only productive beta chains were kept. Every distinct CDR3 protein forms one entry, paired with its most common genes and DNA. These V and J calls are TCRdb output, not the study's own analysis. The sample table lists 18,000 or so distinct CDR3 sequences, about 40% of them with a count of one. The biggest ten clones account for about 25% of the sample.

This sample is part of a study of vaccination and CD4 T cells after COVID-19 (dated 2022 in TCRdb). Some background on the complete study: In the convalescent cohort there were six males and four females, among whom were two Hispanic individuals, seven Caucasians, two Asians and one multiracial person. Each participant got two doses of either the Pfizer-BioNTech BNT162b2 vaccine (n=8) or the Moderna mRNA-1273 vaccine (n=2). Post-COVID blood samples were collected from convalescent patients a median of around 100 days after diagnosis, with a range of about 30 to 170 days. Post-vaccine blood samples were collected a median of around 70 days after the second vaccine dose, ranging from roughly 12 to 250 days. Overlapping spike peptide pools from SARS-CoV-2 and from the common cold coronaviruses HCoV-NL63, HCoV-OC43 and HCoV-229E were used as culture stimuli. Control cultures used a CEFX viral epitope pool as positive control, an HIV-1 Nef peptide pool as negative control, or no peptide. In 10 COVID-19 convalescent patients and a few infection-naive healthy vaccine recipients, researchers compared the spike-specific CD4+ TCR repertoire from before mRNA vaccination with the repertoire from after.

General study outcomes and caveats: The median count of SARS-CoV-2-reactive clonotypes went up from around 21 after infection to a few dozen after vaccination, although the change was not significant. Of the vaccine-specific clones in convalescent patients, 304 of 307, or nearly all, reacted only to SARS-CoV-2 spike and did not cross-react with common cold coronaviruses. The study included relatively few convalescent patients and did not analyze early timepoints after natural infection. Among convalescent patients, a median roughly 84% of the SARS-CoV-2-reactive clones seen after vaccination appeared only after vaccination, which suggests priming specific to the vaccine.

The source was CD4+ T cells from blood, cultured in vitro, collected before SARS-CoV-2 vaccination. This TCR was sampled from a human donor who received a COVID-19 vaccine. The sequence links TRBV19 to TRBJ2-2; too little of a D gene remains to name it. The DNA sequence is given as TGTGCCAGTAGTGACATGGGAAGGACCGGGGAGCTGTTTTTT. Its product reads: CASSDMGRTGELFF.